Listed here are 6 T cell receptor beta chains from one sample, sequenced in a study of PD-1 blockade in classical Hodgkin lymphoma. The method was immunoSEQ multiplex PCR; TCRdb's version includes in-frame clones alone and lacks a portion of them. The sample holds some 90,000 clones, about 90% seen once. In every patient, relapse followed autologous stem cell transplantation, while exposure to brentuximab vedotin differed. The starting material was peripheral blood mononuclear cells (PBMCs), obtained before the second cycle of nivolumab. These receptors all come from a human donor with classical Hodgkin lymphoma.

The chain joins TRBV20-1 to TRBJ2-7, with a possible D match to TRBD1 (6 bases). This CDR3 contains 11 residues. CDR1 and CDR2 from the germline V gene are DFQATT and SNEGSKA (reference sequence). Trimming took 1 base from V and 7 from J, leaving 8 bases between them. The DNA of the CDR3 is TGCAGTGCTAGAGCCGGGACAGAGCAGTACTTC. Amino acids: CSARAGTEQYF.

The chain recombines TRBV19 with TRBJ2-7, with TRBD1 identical over 9 bases. The CDR3 runs 17 residues. Per the germline V gene, CDR1 is LNHDA and CDR2 is SQIVND (reference sequence). V lost 6 bases to trimming and J lost 3 bases; unmatched junction nucleotides: 15. CDR3 protein: CASSSPPGTGLFYEQYF. CDR3 sequence (DNA): TGTGCCAGTAGCTCGCCCCCAGGGACAGGGCTTTTCTACGAGCAGTACTTC.

V and J are TRBV5-1 and TRBJ2-2; TRBD1 matches 10 bases. The CDR3 has 17 amino acids. Unmatched junction bases numbered 8, after V lost 2 bases and J lost 4 bases. Per the germline V gene, CDR1 is SGHRS and CDR2 is YFSETQ. CDR3 loop: CASSFDGTGVSTGELFF. The CDR3, as DNA: TGCGCCAGCAGCTTCGATGGGACAGGGGTCTCCACCGGGGAGCTGTTTTTT.

The chain combines TRBV6-5 with TRBJ2-6; D remains ambiguous. V lost 7 bases to trimming and J lost 4 bases, with 8 bases between them. CDR1 is MNHEY, CDR2 SVGAGI, per germline. The CDR3 spans 13 residues. CDR3 coding DNA: TGTGCCAGCATGGGGTTGGGGGCCAACGTCCTGACTTTC. Protein: CASMGLGANVLTF.

The chain employs TRBV18 and TRBJ1-2; D unclear. Trimming pared 2 bases from V and 4 bases from J, leaving 11 bases between. This CDR3 has 14 amino acids. Germline V gene sequence: CDR1 KGHSH, CDR2 LQKENI. Here the CDR3 reads CASSPEREIYGYTF. The CDR3 region has the DNA TGTGCCAGCTCACCAGAGCGGGAAATCTATGGCTACACCTTC.

The chain combines TRBV5-1 with TRBJ2-5; 7 bases line up with TRBD1. The CDR3 sequence is 15 residues long. With 7 bases clipped from V and 0 bases from J, the junction kept 9 bases outside the gene matches. Per the germline V gene, CDR1 is SGHRS and CDR2 is YFSETQ. The DNA of the CDR3 is TGCGCCAGCCACCCGGGCAGGGGGTACCAAGAGACCCAGTACTTC. It translates to CASHPGRGYQETQYF.